This T cell receptor beta chain was retrieved from a study of cytomegalovirus exposure and HLA in healthy donors. V lost 0 bases and J 4 bases, leaving 13 bases between the germline ends. Germline lookup yields CDR1 SQVTM and CDR2 ANQGSEA. CDR3 size: 15 residues. Data came from immunoSEQ multiplex PCR; TCRdb stores just in-frame clones and leaves some out. Of 150,000 to 200,000 clones listed, about 79% are singletons. This TCR was sampled from a woman between 25 and 40 years old in good health and CMV-seropositive. The chain combines TRBV29-1 with TRBJ1-3; tentatively, D is TRBD1 (6 bases). Sequencing used PBMCs. The CDR3 is CSVEDQGSRGNTIYF. The CDR3 nucleotides read TGCAGCGTTGAAGACCAGGGGAGTAGAGGAAACACCATATATTTT.